One and the same sample provided the 20 T cell receptor beta chains below, sequenced in a study of response to subunit inactivated influenza vaccine. TCRdb reprocessed the RT-PCR reads via MiXCR and lists one record per CDR3 protein. This sample has 650,000 to 700,000 distinct CDR3 sequences, with more than 15% found just once. The sample here was PBMCs from blood, taken less than 13 days after vaccination. All receptors derive from a man aged 45-65 years who received an inactivated influenza vaccine.

The CDR3 nucleotides read TGCAGTGCTAGAGATGGTGGGGGCTCGCTGGATATGTACTTC. It encodes CSARDGGGSLDMYF. J is TRBJ2-7 and V is TRBV20-1; a possible D gene is TRBD1 (6 bases). V shed 0 bases and J shed 12 bases, with 21 bases lying between them. The CDR3 spans 14 residues. Germline CDR1 and CDR2: DFQATT and SNEGSKA (reference sequence).

This chain joins TRBV7-8 and TRBJ2-7; D unclear. Trimming removed 3 bases from V and 0 bases from J, with 12 bases in between. CDR3 length: 15 amino acids. The germline V gene encodes CDR1 SGHVS and CDR2 FQNEAQ. The DNA of the CDR3 is TGTGCCAGCAGCTTGCAACAGAGATACTCCTACGAGCAGTACTTC. Its translation is CASSLQQRYSYEQYF.

This clonotype appeared a few times. V usage is TRBV6-4 and J usage is TRBJ2-5; 13 bases are a match to TRBD2. Germline CDR1 MRHNA, CDR2 SNTAGT. J was trimmed by 2 bases and V by 7 bases; bases with no gene match: 22. CDR3 length equals 21 residues. The CDR3 spells CASTPNGVGWGLAGPQETQYF. CDR3 DNA sequence: TGTGCCAGCACTCCAAATGGCGTCGGGTGGGGACTAGCGGGGCCACAAGAGACCCAGTACTTC.

This clonotype was seen a single time. The V gene is TRBV12-3 or TRBV12-4, the J gene TRBJ2-7, with D perhaps TRBD1 (6 bases). This CDR3 is 15 amino acids long. V lost 10 bases, J lost 4 bases, and 23 bases lay in between. CDR3 DNA sequence: TGTGCCATCCGAAGGGGACACCTACACATTTACGAGCAGTACTTC. Translation: CAIRRGHLHIYEQYF.

The chain employs TRBV28 and TRBJ2-7; 9 bases are shared with TRBD1. This CDR3 comprises 15 residues. Germline V gene sequence: CDR1 MDHEN, CDR2 SYDVKM. With V trimmed by 6 bases and J by 4 bases, 10 bases remained unmatched. The CDR3 DNA reads TGTGCCAGCAGAATCCCCGGGACAGGGTTTTACGAGCAGTACTTC. Protein: CASRIPGTGFYEQYF.

Only a few counts were recorded for this clonotype. V gene TRBV4-2 combines with J gene TRBJ2-2, with TRBD2 matching over 10 bases. Germline V gene sequence: CDR1 LGHNA, CDR2 YNFKEQ. This CDR3 has 17 residues. The ends lost 4 bases at V and 0 bases at J; junction bases unmatched: 5. CDR3 in DNA: TGTGCCAGCAGCCCGTTTCTAGCGGGGGCGAACACCGGGGAGCTGTTTTTT. Amino acids: CASSPFLAGANTGELFF.

V and J are TRBV6-1 and TRBJ2-7, with 11 bases fitting TRBD2. The V gene end was trimmed by 6 bases and the J gene end by 1 base; junction bases not matched to a gene: 11. The length of the CDR3 is 17 residues. The germline V gene encodes CDR1 MNHNS and CDR2 SASEGT. CDR3 DNA sequence: TGTGCCAGCAGCCGCCGCGGGACTAGCGGAAAATCCTACGAGCAGTACTTC. This encodes CASSRRGTSGKSYEQYF.

This clonotype occurred a few times. The rearrangement links TRBV6-5 to TRBJ2-2, with 7 bases that match TRBD1. This CDR3 has 15 amino acids. CDR1 and CDR2 from the germline V gene are MNHEY and SVGAGI. V lost 2 bases, J lost 6 bases, and 6 bases stayed unmatched. This CDR3 is CASSYAMTGPGELFF. In DNA form, the CDR3 reads TGTGCCAGCAGTTACGCAATGACAGGGCCCGGGGAGCTGTTTTTT.

This clonotype appeared a few times. The chain joins TRBV20-1 to TRBJ2-1; unclear D gene. Trimming removed 5 bases at V and 3 bases at J, with 5 bases between. CDR1 and CDR2 (germline): DFQATT, SNEGSKA (reference sequence). There are 11 residues in the CDR3. The CDR3 DNA reads TGCAGTGCTCAAAGCTACAATGAGCAGTTCTTC. As protein: CSAQSYNEQFF.

Only a few counts were recorded for this clonotype. The chain joins TRBV9 to TRBJ2-5, with 7 positions matching TRBD1. Germline CDR1 and CDR2: SGDLS and YYNGEE. V shed 0 bases, J shed 3 bases, and the junction held 14 bases outside the gene matches. The CDR3 runs to 18 residues. In DNA, the CDR3 is TGTGCCAGCAGCGTAGGGGACAGTATCGGAGGTACGGAAGAGACCCAGTACTTC. It is translated as CASSVGDSIGGTEETQYF.

The chain combines TRBV12-3 or TRBV12-4 with TRBJ2-3; no definite D call. Trimming took off 8 bases at V and 0 bases at J, with 9 bases between the two ends. The CDR3 loop spans 13 amino acids. The CDR3: CASRVGSTDTQYF. DNA of the CDR3: TGTGCCAGCCGGGTCGGAAGCACAGATACGCAGTATTTT.

This clonotype came up a few times. The rearrangement joins TRBV7-9 to TRBJ1-1; TRBD1 might be the D (6 bases). The germline V gene has CDR1 SEHNR and CDR2 FQNEAQ (reference sequence). Trimming took 5 bases from V and 7 from J, leaving 17 bases between them. This CDR3 has 14 residues. The CDR3 bases are TGTGCCAGCAGCCCGTGGAGTACAGGGCTTGAAGCTTTCTTT. It encodes CASSPWSTGLEAFF.

This clonotype was seen only a few times. The chain uses TRBV5-6 and TRBJ2-2; D gene uncertain. Germline V gene sequence: CDR1 SGHDT, CDR2 YYEEEE. V lost 3 bases and J lost 7, with 7 bases in between. The CDR3 covers 12 residues. This CDR3 reads CASSSAVGELFF. The DNA for the CDR3 is TGTGCCAGCAGCTCGGCGGTCGGGGAGCTGTTTTTT.

This clonotype has only a few counts. This chain uses TRBV12-3 or TRBV12-4 with TRBJ2-7; tentatively, D is TRBD1 (5 bases). With 2 bases removed from V and 3 bases from J, the gap between germline ends came to 14 bases. This CDR3 has 15 amino acids. The CDR3 is CASSLRQGTDYEQYF. CDR3 nucleotide sequence: TGTGCCAGCAGTTTAAGGCAGGGTACGGACTACGAGCAGTACTTC.

This clonotype was counted only a few times. The rearrangement links TRBV6-2 or TRBV6-3 to TRBJ2-2; a weak D match, TRBD1 (6 bases). Germline CDR1 reads MNHEY; CDR2 reads SVGEGT. Between the trimmed V and J ends, which lost 0 bases and 2 bases, there was a span of 22 bases. The CDR3 extends over 20 amino acids. The CDR3, as DNA: TGTGCCAGCAGTTACTCGATCTTGGGTAGAAGGGGGAGCAACACCGGGGAGCTGTTTTTT. It codes for CASSYSILGRRGSNTGELFF.

The rearrangement links TRBV11-1 to TRBJ2-1; 9 positions agree with TRBD2. The CDR3 consists of 18 residues. Germline V gene lookup returns CDR1 SGHAT and CDR2 FQDESV (reference sequence). V was pared by 5 bases and J by 4 bases, with 15 bases of the junction left unmatched. The CDR3 loop is CASSGRDFAGGSYNEQFF. CDR3 coding DNA: TGTGCCAGCAGCGGGAGGGATTTTGCGGGAGGGTCGTACAATGAGCAGTTCTTC.

V usage is TRBV25-1 and J usage is TRBJ1-5, with a tentative D call TRBD1 (5 bases). The germline V and J ends were trimmed by 4 bases and 7 bases, with 11 bases remaining between them. Germline CDR1 reads MGHDK; CDR2 reads SYGVNS. The CDR3 contains 13 residues. The CDR3 region is CASSGEGWQPQHF. CDR3 bases: TGTGCCAGCAGTGGGGAGGGGTGGCAGCCCCAGCATTTT.

The genes are TRBV12-3 or TRBV12-4 and TRBJ1-4, with a tentative D call TRBD1 (5 bases). This CDR3 has 14 amino acids. V was trimmed by 1 base and J by 14 bases, leaving 17 bases between them. The CDR3 DNA sequence: TGTGCCAGCAGTTTAGATGGTTTCTCTGAGGGGCTGTTTTTT. It yields the protein CASSLDGFSEGLFF.

This clonotype appeared a few times. The chain employs TRBV7-8 and TRBJ2-3; TRBD2 matches at 8 bases. From germline, CDR1 is SGHVS and CDR2 FQNEAQ. This CDR3 is 14 amino acids long. V shed 7 bases, J shed 6 bases, and the junction held 9 bases outside the gene matches. Here the CDR3 reads CASNRLASGDTQYF. The CDR3 DNA sequence: TGTGCCAGCAACCGACTAGCGAGCGGGGATACGCAGTATTTT.

The V and J genes are TRBV10-3 and TRBJ2-4; D may be TRBD1 or TRBD2 (5 bases each). Per germline, CDR1 ENHRY and CDR2 SYGVKD. There are 15 residues in the CDR3. The V and J ends lost 6 bases and 0 bases respectively, with 12 bases between them. DNA for the CDR3: TGTGCCATCAGCTCGGGACCAGAAGCCAAAAACATTCAGTACTTC. This sequence encodes CAISSGPEAKNIQYF.